The entry that follows covers one T cell receptor beta chain sequence. Its target antigen remains unknown. Per-nucleotide qualities are absent, and no much larger clonotype sits a single base away. The cohort was made up of around 720 healthy bone marrow donors. Cohort members were all nominally healthy when sampled, although unrecorded immune exposures were likely present. The donor tested CMV seronegative and was one of the 352 seronegative cohort members. Every donor gave a peripheral blood sample, and the peripheral blood mononuclear cells from that sample were used for TCR beta sequencing. Genomic DNA extraction from the blood cell samples was performed with the Qiagen DNeasy Blood Extraction Kit. The sample originates from a study of cytomegalovirus exposure and HLA in healthy donors (dated by TCRdb to the late 2010s). Broadly, across the study: An earlier analysis of approximately 600 of the donors reported approximately 300 Gb of sequence data and some 120 million unique TCR beta sequences from 190 million or so T cells. Using immunosequencing, the study profiled T cell repertoires from fewer than 700 subjects and related those repertoires to cytomegalovirus serostatus. In an earlier analysis of a few hundred of the donors, high-throughput TCR beta sequencing was used to judge whether each TCR beta V gene segment behaved as functional or pseudogenic. Four to six DR-DQ haplotypes were handled as single units for association and clustering, since linkage in the cohort was strong. Among 300 to 450 genotyped donors of the cohort, an average of 235,054 unique TCR beta nucleotide sequences were sequenced per donor, 15% to 20% of them non-productive. All discovery cohort repertoires had been generated using a single sequencing platform. A later genetic analysis took genome-wide SNP genotypes for about three fifths of the roughly 670 donors and used that subset as a discovery cohort. Donor age, sex, ethnicity and CMV serostatus were compiled alongside the repertoire data. The number of typed donors differed by locus: about 620-640 for A, B, C, DRB1 and DQB1; some 500 for DQA1; fewer than 610 for DPA1; and around 490 for DPB1. The study aimed to test whether signatures of past pathogen exposure could be identified by cataloging public T cell receptors. Of the 350 to 400 genotyped donors, approximately 82% fell in the genetic ancestry cluster associated with self-reported Caucasian donors. To predict cytomegalovirus infection status, the study brought together high-throughput TCR immunosequencing, statistical association of individual TCRs with disease status, and machine learning. In a later analysis, previously published TCR beta repertoires from more than 500 donors were re-analyzed and high-resolution HLA genotyping was added so that TCR occurrence patterns could be studied. An early release covering roughly 600 HLA-typed donors comprised roughly 300 gigabases of sequencing data and about 90 million unique TCR sequences. Rather than using new phenotypic data, the later analysis identified candidate immune exposures from TCR beta sequences and from how often those sequences occurred across donors. Besides the first cohort of 550 to 750 subjects, a separate validation cohort made up of roughly 120 different subjects was used. HLA typing included class I and class II loci at four-digit resolution. Broad study findings and their caveats: Linkage disequilibrium might explain the correlated functional status among segregating V segments, but an unknown experimental factor could not be ruled out. Several of the top co-occurrence clusters appeared to be linked to parvovirus B19, influenza, CMV and Epstein-Barr virus, according to a later analysis. Because the 87-base-pair reads could not distinguish some IMGT-functional V segments, including TRBV6-2 and TRBV6-3, those segments were excluded. According to the authors, the approach could potentially be generalized to other disease states and immunological phenotypes. Cytomegalovirus status was reported to be diagnosed by the classifier with high specificity and sensitivity in both the original and validation cohorts. Compared with equally common non-associated chains, HLA-associated TCR beta chains in a later analysis were more clonally expanded and had lower generation probabilities. In a later analysis, TCR association rates were found to vary across HLA loci, with the most associated TCRs seen for DRB1 alleles and the fewest for HLA-C alleles. In vitro tests confirmed that a few of the cytomegalovirus-associated TCR beta chains recognize cytomegalovirus antigens. A later genetic analysis reported fewer N-insertions in productive TCRs among donors in an Asian-associated ancestry cluster than the approximately 700-donor mean. Most CMV-associated TCR beta chains appeared to be HLA-restricted in a later analysis, and the HLA associations seemed to be driven largely by CMV exposure. An earlier analysis of 450 to 750 of the donors showed that most TCR beta V segments appeared in productive rearrangements either about 87% or about 30% of the time, which broadly matched IMGT annotations. HLA typing was unavailable for some donors at each locus, so association tests used only the typed subset. A later analysis associated 15,000 or so TCR beta sequences with specific HLA alleles at a false discovery rate of 0.05. In a later genetic analysis, a missense DCLRE1C variant was associated with V-gene and J-gene trimming of TCR beta chains, and the association was replicated in an independent cohort. The study gave a list of 150 to 200 TCR beta chains associated with cytomegalovirus. Because counts were too low, 15 to 20 rarely observed V segments, including chromosome 9 orphons, were excluded from the earlier analysis of some 590 of the donors. CMV serostatus was the only immune exposure information available for the cohort. A further reported finding was that TCR beta sequences accurately predicted the HLA-A and HLA-B alleles for most subjects in the first cohort. A group of highly shared sequence variants was considered likely to be a technical artifact of the sequencing pipeline. Across donors, most TCR sequences were observed very rarely, whereas some public TCRs were present in many individuals. When HLA alleles, especially DR and DQ, strongly co-occurred, TCR associations were difficult to assign to individual alleles. This cohort had only TCR beta chains sequenced, and the lack of alpha or paired-chain data limited which features could be detected. The presence/absence analyses assumed that sequencing depth was roughly uniform across donors, and that assumption may not be true.

Receptors were amplified or captured by the immunoSEQ multiplex PCR assay. For the multiplex PCR, a mixture combining 60 forward primers for TCR Vbeta segments and 13 reverse primers for TCR Jbeta segments was used. Amplification of the CDR3 region of rearranged TCR beta genes was performed with a multiplex PCR assay on genomic DNA. The amplified TCR beta libraries were sequenced on the Illumina HiSeq System as 87-base-pair reads. From the authors' description of their analysis: In a later analysis, approximately 74 million unique TCR beta chains were counted across the 650 to 700 repertoires, and about 10 million of these chains were shared by at least two donors. A nearest-neighbor algorithm error-corrected the raw reads and collapsed the reads into unique sequences, merging closely related sequences to remove PCR and sequencing errors. To assign V, D and J gene segments, CDR3 sequences were aligned to IMGT reference sequences. For a sequence to be retained, a match of at least six nucleotides to both a V gene segment and a J gene segment was required. A rearrangement was called productive if the CDR3 had no stop codons and remained in frame with V and J, and every other rearrangement was called non-productive. CDR3 was defined according to IMGT convention as the region running from the second conserved V-encoded cysteine to the conserved J-encoded phenylalanine. The earlier analysis of roughly 590 of the donors excluded any sequence lacking an unambiguous match to a single V gene segment. An earlier analysis of a few hundred of the donors called V segments functional above 56.7% productive rearrangements and segregating when the between-donor standard deviation exceeded 5%. A statistical classification framework was built to diagnose cytomegalovirus status from the catalog of TCR beta chain sequences. In a later analysis, V and J genes were assigned by comparing TCR nucleotide sequences against IMGT/GENE-DB human TR gene sequences. In a later analysis, CDR3 sequences and most-parsimonious VDJ recombination scenarios were assigned using the TCRdist pipeline. In a later analysis, each TCR beta chain was defined by its CDR3 amino acid sequence together with its V-gene family, and reads lacking a unique V-gene family were excluded. To address suspected cross-contamination and a sequencing artifact, a later analysis removed roughly 580 highly shared, low-generation-probability nucleotide sequences. A later analysis calculated a clonal expansion index for each public chain from normalized within-repertoire ranks of inferred template counts. Generation probabilities in a later analysis came from a VDJ recombination model fitted to out-of-frame rearrangements, and those results were checked against IGoR. In a later analysis, hypergeometric tests were used to score TCR-TCR, TCR-HLA and TCR-CMV co-occurrence, with a repertoire-size bias correction applied to TCR pairs. In a later analysis, false discovery rates were estimated by permuting HLA or CMV assignments 20 times. A later analysis grouped co-occurring TCRs with DBSCAN, adding TCRdist sequence similarity when clustering within HLA-allele-positive subsets. Co-occurrence clustering excluded repertoires with fewer than 30,000 or more than 120,000 public chains, plus five with anomalous nucleotide sharing. In TCRdb, the immuneACCESS table is reduced to in-frame sequences with V and J assigned. These tables do not hold every clone; where another copy was compared, an unresolved V gene accounts for under half, and the others remain unexplained. The DNA gave D and trimming, while V, J and clone size come from that table. The sample table lists some 190,000 clones, approximately 88% of them with a count of one. 0.95% to 1.5% of the sample is in the top ten clones.

From its cysteine to its phenylalanine, the CDR3 spans 15 amino acids. Of all the DNA, just the CDR3 is kept, 45 bases in frame from base 1. V is reduced by 0 bases and J by 8 bases, leaving a spacing of 11 bases between them. According to the germline V gene, CDR1 reads MGHRA and CDR2 reads YSYEKL. The chain joins TRBV4-1 to TRBJ1-6, with TRBD1 as a weak D call on 6 bases. The sequence was collected from a boy between 2 and 15 years old in good health and CMV-seronegative. Sequencing input: PBMCs. At the DNA level, the sequence is TGCGCCAGCAGCCAAGACAGGGGCAAAGATTCACCCCTCCACTTT. It specifies CASSQDRGKDSPLHF.